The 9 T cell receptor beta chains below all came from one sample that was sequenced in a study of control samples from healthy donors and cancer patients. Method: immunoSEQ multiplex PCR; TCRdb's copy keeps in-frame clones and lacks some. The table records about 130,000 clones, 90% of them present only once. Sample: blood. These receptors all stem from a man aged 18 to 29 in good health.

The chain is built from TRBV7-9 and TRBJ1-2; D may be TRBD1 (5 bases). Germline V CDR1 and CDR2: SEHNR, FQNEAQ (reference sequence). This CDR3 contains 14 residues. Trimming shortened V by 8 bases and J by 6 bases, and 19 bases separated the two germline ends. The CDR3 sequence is CASGGGSQDHGYTF. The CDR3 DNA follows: TGTGCCAGCGGGGGGGGATCGCAGGACCATGGCTACACCTTC.

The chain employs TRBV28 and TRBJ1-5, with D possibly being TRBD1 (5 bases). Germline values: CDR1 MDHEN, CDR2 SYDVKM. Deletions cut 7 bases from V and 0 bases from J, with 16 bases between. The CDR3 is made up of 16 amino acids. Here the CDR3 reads CASIGPGGGSNQPQHF. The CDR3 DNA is TGTGCCAGCATAGGCCCAGGCGGGGGTAGCAATCAGCCCCAGCATTTT.

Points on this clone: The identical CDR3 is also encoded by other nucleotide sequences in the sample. Here the CDR3 DNA reads TGTGCCAGCAGCGGAACGGGGGGGAACACCGGGGAGCTGTTTTTT. Its translation is CASSGTGGNTGELFF. This sequence joins TRBV9 and TRBJ2-2, with TRBD2 matching 7 bases. Germline V CDR1 and CDR2: SGDLS, YYNGEE. J was trimmed by 1 base and V by 3 bases; bases with no gene match: 3. There are 15 residues in the CDR3.

The CDR3 loop reads CAWSGSDNSPLHF. Written as DNA, the CDR3 is TGTGCCTGGAGTGGCAGTGATAATTCACCCCTCCACTTT. The genes are TRBV30 and TRBJ1-6; D not certain. V was clipped by 1 base and J by 5 bases, with 6 bases between them. Looked up from germline, CDR1 is GTSNPN and CDR2 is SVGIG (reference sequence). This CDR3 is 13 amino acids long.

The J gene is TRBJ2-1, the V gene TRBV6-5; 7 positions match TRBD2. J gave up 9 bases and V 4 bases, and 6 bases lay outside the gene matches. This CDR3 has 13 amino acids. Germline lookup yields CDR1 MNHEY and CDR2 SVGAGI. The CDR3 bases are TGTGCCAGCAGTTCCCATGGCGGGGGTGAGCAGTTCTTC. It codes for CASSSHGGGEQFF.

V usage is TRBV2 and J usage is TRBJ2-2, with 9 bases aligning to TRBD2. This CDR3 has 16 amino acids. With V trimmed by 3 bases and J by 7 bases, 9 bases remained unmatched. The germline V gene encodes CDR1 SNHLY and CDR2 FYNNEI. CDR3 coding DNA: TGTGCCAGCAGTGATACGGCTAGCGGGAATGACGGGGAGCTGTTTTTT. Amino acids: CASSDTASGNDGELFF.

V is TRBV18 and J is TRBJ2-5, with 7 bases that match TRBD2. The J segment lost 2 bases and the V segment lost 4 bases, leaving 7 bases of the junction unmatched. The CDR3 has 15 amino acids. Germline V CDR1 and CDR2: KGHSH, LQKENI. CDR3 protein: CASSRQAGRQETQYF. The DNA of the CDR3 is TGTGCCAGCTCACGACAAGCGGGACGGCAAGAGACCCAGTACTTC.

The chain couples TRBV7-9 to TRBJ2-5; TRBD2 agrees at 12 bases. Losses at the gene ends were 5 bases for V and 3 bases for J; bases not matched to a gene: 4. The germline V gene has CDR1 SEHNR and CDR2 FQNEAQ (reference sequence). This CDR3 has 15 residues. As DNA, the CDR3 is TGTGCCAGCAGCCCCCGACTAGCGGGAGAAGAGACCCAGTACTTC. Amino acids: CASSPRLAGEETQYF.

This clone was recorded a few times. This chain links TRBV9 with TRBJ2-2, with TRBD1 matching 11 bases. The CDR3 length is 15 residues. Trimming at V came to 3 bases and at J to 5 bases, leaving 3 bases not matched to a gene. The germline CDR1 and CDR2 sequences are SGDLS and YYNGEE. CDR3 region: CASSARDRGTGELFF. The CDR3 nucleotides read TGTGCCAGCAGCGCCCGGGACAGGGGGACCGGGGAGCTGTTTTTT.